This TCR beta chain was sequenced for a study of blood T cell repertoires in COVID-19. The wider study: The United States, Italy and Spain were the sources of the acute and convalescent COVID-19 samples. PBMCs, B-cell-depleted T cells, or T cells provided the cDNA or gDNA that made up the material.

Authors' processing steps: Amplifying reference gene primers gave estimates of nucleated cell counts. The repertoire was sequenced with immunoSEQ multiplex PCR; TCRdb's copy has only in-frame clones and lacks some. V and J calls and clone size are given by that table; D and trimming were obtained from the DNA. The table has approximately 100,000 clones, roughly 83% seen once. Germline-derived CDR1 and CDR2 are SQVTM and ANQGSEA. CDR3 length equals 13 residues. V gave up 3 bases and J gave up 5 bases, with 11 bases separating them. The sequenced sample consisted of peripheral blood. The clonotype originates from a woman aged 80 or over with active or convalescent COVID-19. The J gene is TRBJ2-1, the V gene TRBV29-1, with D maybe TRBD2 (6 bases). CDR3 sequence: CSVDKRANNEQFF. The CDR3 coding sequence is TGCAGCGTTGATAAGCGGGCAAACAATGAGCAGTTCTTC.